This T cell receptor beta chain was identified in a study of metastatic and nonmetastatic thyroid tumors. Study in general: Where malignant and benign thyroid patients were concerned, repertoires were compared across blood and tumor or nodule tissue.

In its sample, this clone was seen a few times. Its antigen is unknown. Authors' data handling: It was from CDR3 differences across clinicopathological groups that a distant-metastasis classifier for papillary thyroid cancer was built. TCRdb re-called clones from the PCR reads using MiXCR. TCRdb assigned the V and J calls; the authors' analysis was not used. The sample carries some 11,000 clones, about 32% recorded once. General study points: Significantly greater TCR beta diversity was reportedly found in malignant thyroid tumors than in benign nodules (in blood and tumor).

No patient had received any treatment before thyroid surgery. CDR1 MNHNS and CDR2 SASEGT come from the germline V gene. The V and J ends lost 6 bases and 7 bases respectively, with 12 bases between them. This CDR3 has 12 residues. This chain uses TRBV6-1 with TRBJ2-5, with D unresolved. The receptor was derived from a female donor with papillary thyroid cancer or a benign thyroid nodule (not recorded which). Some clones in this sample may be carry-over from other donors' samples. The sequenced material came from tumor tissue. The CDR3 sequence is CASRDGPWTQYF. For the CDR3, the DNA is TGTGCCAGCAGAGATGGGCCGTGGACCCAGTACTTC.